Sequencing of this T cell receptor (beta chain) was carried out in a study of blood T cell repertoires in COVID-19. Cohort 3 recovery required two negative PCRs, clearance, or symptom resolution. Original processing notes: The authors estimated nucleated cell counts from reference gene primer amplification. Only in-frame clones appear in the TCRdb table, and some are missing; sequencing was by immunoSEQ multiplex PCR. V, J and clone size derive from that table, while D and trimming were established from the DNA sequence. The table has approximately 160,000 clones, roughly 87% seen once. Germline assignment: CDR1 MGHRA and CDR2 YSYEKL. The CDR3 runs 15 residues. The V end was cut by 4 bases, the J end by 0 bases, with 9 bases between.

This chain joins TRBV4-1 and TRBJ2-2; D is uncertain. The specimen was PBMCs or T cells enriched from blood (not recorded which). The sequence derives from a woman between 45 and 65 years old who had recovered from COVID-19. CDR3 DNA: TGCGCCAGCAGCCCCTCCCCCCCGAACACCGGGGAGCTGTTTTTT. This gives the protein CASSPSPPNTGELFF.